Shown below are 11 T cell receptor beta chains from a single sample sequenced in a study of T cell clonality in common variable immunodeficiency. Study-level points and caveats: Reportedly, TCR beta sequences from common variable immunodeficiency showed fewer deletions and N-nucleotide insertions.

Measured with immunoSEQ multiplex PCR; TCRdb has only the in-frame clones, and not every one. The sample was found to contain under 25,000 clones, and every one recurs. The antigens for these receptors are not known. The sample was peripheral blood mononuclear cells. These receptors originate from a human donor with common variable immunodeficiency.

This clone was counted many times. CDR3 bases read: TGTGCCTGGACCATGGGGGGAAATAATGAAAAA. Amino acids: CAWTMGGNNEK. The whole CDR3 protein is CAWTMGGNNEKLFF. V and J are TRBV30 and TRBJ1-4, with a possible D match to TRBD1 (5 bases). The missing CDR3 end, 3 residues past where the read stops, is filled in from the germline J gene. Per the germline V gene, CDR1 is GTSNPN and CDR2 is SVGIG (reference sequence). V was cut by 4 bases and J by 4 bases, with 13 bases left in between. The CDR3 is 14 residues long. Complete variable domain (other parts from reference TRBV30 and TRBJ1-4): SQTIHQWPATLVQPVGSPLSLECTVEGTSNPNLYWYRQAAGRGLQLLFYSVGIGQISSEVPQNLSASRPQDRQFILSSKKLLLSDSGFYLCAWTMGGNNEKLFFGSGTQLSVL.

This clone has a handful of counts. The read halts 3 residues ahead of the CDR3 end, with the missing end drawn from the germline J gene. V and J are TRBV7-2 and TRBJ2-3, with 9 positions matching TRBD2. V lost 3 bases to trimming and J lost 4 bases; unmatched junction nucleotides: 2. The CDR3 runs to 14 residues. Germline CDR1 is SGHTA and CDR2 is FQGNSA. The CDR3: CASSFSGGPDTQYF. The sequenced part of the CDR3 DNA is TGTGCCAGCAGCTTTAGCGGGGGTCCAGATACG.

This clone was detected many times. The CDR3 goes on 3 residues after the read ends, and that part is filled in from the germline J gene. V gene TRBV14 combines with J gene TRBJ1-1, with D tentatively TRBD1 (5 bases). The germline gives CDR1 SGHDN, CDR2 FVKESK. This CDR3 region has 16 residues. The V and J ends lost 1 base and 4 bases respectively, with 16 bases between them. CDR3 region: CASSQGGRRQSTEAFF. Partial CDR3 DNA: TGTGCCAGCAGCCAAGGGGGCCGGAGACAGAGCACTGAA. Filled out from reference TRBV14 and TRBJ1-1, the complete variable domain reads EAGVTQFPSHSVIEKGQTVTLRCDPISGHDNLYWYRRVMGKEIKFLLHFVKESKQDESGMPNNRFLAERTGGTYSTLKVQPAELEDSGVYFCASSQGGRRQSTEAFFGQGTRLTVV.

The table lists this clone with a few counts. The read ends 3 residues shy of where the CDR3 ends; the end is completed using the germline J gene. V usage is TRBV7-8 and J usage is TRBJ2-2; 10 bases agree with TRBD2. There are 16 residues in the CDR3. With 5 bases clipped from V and 1 base from J, the junction kept 4 bases outside the gene matches. The germline CDR1 and CDR2 sequences are SGHVS and FQNEAQ. The part of the CDR3 DNA that was read is TGTGCCAGCAGCGAGGGACTAGCGCTGAACACCGGGGAG. It specifies CASSEGLALNTGE. The complete CDR3 sequence is CASSEGLALNTGELFF.

CDR3 amino acids: CASSQQGHEQYF. The part of the CDR3 DNA that was read is TGTGCCAGCAGCCAACAGGGCCACGAG. The chain carries TRBV7-9 and TRBJ2-7; D might be TRBD1 (6 bases). Read sequence stops 3 residues before the CDR3 end, and the germline J gene provides the missing end. Germline assignment: CDR1 SEHNR and CDR2 FQNEAQ (reference sequence). The CDR3 spans 12 residues. Trimming left V 5 bases short and J 5 bases short, with 10 bases between. Full variable domain (remainder filled in from reference TRBV7-9 and TRBJ2-7): DTGVSQNPRHKITKRGQNVTFRCDPISEHNRLYWYRQTLGQGPEFLTYFQNEAQLEKSRLLSDRFSAERPKGSFSTLEIQRTEQGDSAMYLCASSQQGHEQYFGPGTRLTVT.

As concerns this clone: The read stops 3 residues short of the end of the CDR3; the missing end is completed from the germline J gene. The V and J genes are TRBV6-2 or TRBV6-3 and TRBJ1-1, with a weak D call TRBD1 (5 bases). CDR1 MNHEY and CDR2 SVGEGT come from the germline V gene. The CDR3 spans 15 residues. Trimming took off 7 bases at V and 1 base at J, with 16 bases between the two ends. The sequenced CDR3 bases are TGTGCCAGCAAATGGACAAACACACGGAACACTGAA. It is translated as CASKWTNTRNTE. The full CDR3 protein reads CASKWTNTRNTEAFF.

In this sample, this clone turned up a few times. The read ends 3 residues before the CDR3 terminus; that terminus is restored from the germline J gene. The chain joins TRBV7-2 to TRBJ2-5, with D possibly TRBD1 on 5 matching bases. Germline CDR1 and CDR2: SGHTA and FQGNSA. Trimming took 5 bases from V and 2 from J, leaving 12 bases between them. The CDR3 length is 14 residues. CDR3 DNA (partial): TGTGCCAGCAGCAAACAGGCAAATCAAGAGACC. This sequence encodes CASSKQANQET. From start to end, the CDR3 is CASSKQANQETQYF.

This clone was counted only a few times. Read sequence stops 3 residues before the CDR3 end, and the germline J gene provides the missing end. The V gene is TRBV5-1, the J gene TRBJ2-1; 9 nucleotides align to TRBD2. The germline CDR1 and CDR2 sequences are SGHRS and YFSETQ. CDR3 length equals 18 residues. J lost 1 base, V lost 4 bases, and 12 bases had no gene match. The sequenced CDR3 bases are TGCGCCAGCAGCCAACAGATACAGACTAGCGGTTCCTACAATGAG. The encoded protein is CASSQQIQTSGSYNE. The whole CDR3 protein is CASSQQIQTSGSYNEQFF.

As for this clone: Coverage ceases 3 residues before the CDR3 finishes, and the germline J gene fills in the end. V gene TRBV7-6 combines with J gene TRBJ2-5; D possibly corresponds to TRBD1 (5 bases). The CDR3 has 14 amino acids. Between the trimmed V and J ends, which lost 5 bases and 5 bases, there was a span of 15 bases. Germline lookup yields CDR1 SGHVS and CDR2 FNYEAQ. The chain's CDR3 is CASSRQLGLETQYF. The CDR3 bases that were read are TGTGCCAGCAGCCGACAATTGGGGCTTGAGACC.

As regards this clone: The read finishes 3 residues shy of the CDR3 end, and the germline J gene is used to complete it. This chain uses TRBV18 with TRBJ2-7, with 14 bases aligning to TRBD2. The V and J ends lost 0 bases and 4 bases, in that order; junction bases with no gene match: 8. Per germline, CDR1 KGHSH and CDR2 LQKENI. This CDR3 has 18 amino acids. The CDR3 sequence is CASSPPTGLAGGGYEQYF. The sequenced CDR3 bases are TGTGCCAGCTCACCACCTACCGGACTAGCGGGAGGTGGATACGAG.

By share, this clone counts as medium-sized (0.01 to 0.1%). The DNA ends 3 residues before the CDR3 does, and the rest of the CDR3 is filled in from the germline J gene. The chain is built from TRBV7-9 and TRBJ1-5; a possible D gene is TRBD1 (5 bases). Germline V gives CDR1 SEHNR, CDR2 FQNEAQ (reference sequence). Trimming removed 1 base from V and 9 bases from J, with 7 bases in between. This CDR3 comprises 12 residues. CDR3 region: CASSLGGGPQHF. The sequenced part of the CDR3 DNA is TGTGCCAGCAGCTTAGGGGGGGGGCCC. Drawing the rest from reference TRBV7-9 and TRBJ1-5, the complete variable domain is DTGVSQNPRHKITKRGQNVTFRCDPISEHNRLYWYRQTLGQGPEFLTYFQNEAQLEKSRLLSDRFSAERPKGSFSTLEIQRTEQGDSAMYLCASSLGGGPQHFGDGTRLSIL.